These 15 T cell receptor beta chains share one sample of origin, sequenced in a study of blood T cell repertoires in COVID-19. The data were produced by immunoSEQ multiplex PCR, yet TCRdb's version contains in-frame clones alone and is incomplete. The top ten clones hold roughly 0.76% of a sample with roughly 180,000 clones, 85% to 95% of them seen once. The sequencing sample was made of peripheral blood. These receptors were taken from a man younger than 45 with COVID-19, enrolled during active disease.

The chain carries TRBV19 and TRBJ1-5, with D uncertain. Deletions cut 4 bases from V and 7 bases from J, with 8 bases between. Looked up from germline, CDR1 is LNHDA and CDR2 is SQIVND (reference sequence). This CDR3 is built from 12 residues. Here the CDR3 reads CASSKPGQPQHF. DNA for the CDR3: TGTGCCAGTAGTAAACCCGGGCAGCCCCAGCATTTT.

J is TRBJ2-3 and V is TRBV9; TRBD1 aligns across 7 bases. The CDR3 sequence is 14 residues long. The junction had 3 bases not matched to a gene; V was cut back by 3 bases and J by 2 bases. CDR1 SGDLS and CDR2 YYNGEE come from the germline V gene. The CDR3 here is CASSATGYTDTQYF. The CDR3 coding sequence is TGTGCCAGCAGCGCGACAGGGTACACAGATACGCAGTATTTT.

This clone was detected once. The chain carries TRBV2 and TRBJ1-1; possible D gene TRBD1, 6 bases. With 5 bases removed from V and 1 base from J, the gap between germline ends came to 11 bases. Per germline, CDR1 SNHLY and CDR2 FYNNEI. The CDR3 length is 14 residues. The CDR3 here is CASSTQGPNTEAFF. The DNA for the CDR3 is TGTGCCAGCAGTACTCAGGGGCCGAACACTGAAGCTTTCTTT. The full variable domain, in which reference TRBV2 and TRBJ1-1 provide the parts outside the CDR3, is EPEVTQTPSHQVTQMGQEVILRCVPISNHLYFYWYRQILGQKVEFLVSFYNNEISEKSEIFDDQFSVERPDGSNFTLKIRSTKLEDSAMYFCASSTQGPNTEAFFGQGTRLTVV.

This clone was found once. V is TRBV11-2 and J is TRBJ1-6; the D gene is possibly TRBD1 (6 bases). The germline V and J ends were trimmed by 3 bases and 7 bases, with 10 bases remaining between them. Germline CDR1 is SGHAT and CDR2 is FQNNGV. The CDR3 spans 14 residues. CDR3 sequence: CASSFDRFNSPLHF. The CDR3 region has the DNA TGTGCCAGCAGCTTCGACAGGTTCAATTCACCCCTCCACTTT. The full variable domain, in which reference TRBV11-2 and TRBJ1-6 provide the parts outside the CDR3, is EAGVAQSPRYKIIEKRQSVAFWCNPISGHATLYWYQQILGQGPKLLIQFQNNGVVDDSQLPKDRFSAERLKGVDSTLKIQPAKLEDSAVYLCASSFDRFNSPLHFGNGTRLTVT.

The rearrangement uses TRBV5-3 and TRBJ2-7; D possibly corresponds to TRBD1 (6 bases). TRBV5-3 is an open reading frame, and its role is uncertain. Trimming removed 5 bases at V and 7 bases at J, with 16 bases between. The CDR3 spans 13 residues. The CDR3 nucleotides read TGTGCCAGAAGGAGGAAACAGGGATTAGAGCAGTACTTC. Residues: CARRRKQGLEQYF.

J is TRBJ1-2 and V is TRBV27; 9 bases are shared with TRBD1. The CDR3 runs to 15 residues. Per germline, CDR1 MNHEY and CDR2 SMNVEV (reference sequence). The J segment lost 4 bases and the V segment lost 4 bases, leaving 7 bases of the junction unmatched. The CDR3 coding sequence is TGTGCCAGCAGTTCCGGGACAGGGATCTTCTATGGCTACACCTTC. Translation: CASSSGTGIFYGYTF.

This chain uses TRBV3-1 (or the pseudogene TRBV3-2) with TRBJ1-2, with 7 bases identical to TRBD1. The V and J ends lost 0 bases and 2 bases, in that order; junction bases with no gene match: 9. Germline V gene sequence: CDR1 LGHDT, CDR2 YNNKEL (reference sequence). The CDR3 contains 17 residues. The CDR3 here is CASSQETTTGINYGYTF. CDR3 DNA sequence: TGTGCCAGCAGCCAAGAAACCACGACAGGGATCAACTATGGCTACACCTTC.

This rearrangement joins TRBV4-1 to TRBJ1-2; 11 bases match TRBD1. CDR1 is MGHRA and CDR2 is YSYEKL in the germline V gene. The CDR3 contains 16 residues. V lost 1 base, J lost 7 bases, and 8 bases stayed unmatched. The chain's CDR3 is CASSQVSGTGGVGYTF. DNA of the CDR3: TGCGCCAGCAGCCAAGTTAGTGGGACAGGGGGGGTTGGCTACACCTTC.

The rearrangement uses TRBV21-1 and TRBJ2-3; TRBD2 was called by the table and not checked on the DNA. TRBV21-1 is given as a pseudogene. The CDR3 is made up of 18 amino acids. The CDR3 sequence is CASSPPGLAGARTDTQYF. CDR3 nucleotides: TGTGCCAGCAGCCCCCCAGGACTAGCGGGGGCCCGCACAGATACGCAGTATTTT.

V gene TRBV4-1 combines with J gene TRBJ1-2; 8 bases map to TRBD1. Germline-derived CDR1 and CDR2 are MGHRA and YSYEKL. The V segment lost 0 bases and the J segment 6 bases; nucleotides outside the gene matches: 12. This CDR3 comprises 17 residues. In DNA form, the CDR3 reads TGCGCCAGCAGCCAAGATAGGTTAGCCCCAGGGGGCGATGGCTACACCTTC. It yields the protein CASSQDRLAPGGDGYTF.

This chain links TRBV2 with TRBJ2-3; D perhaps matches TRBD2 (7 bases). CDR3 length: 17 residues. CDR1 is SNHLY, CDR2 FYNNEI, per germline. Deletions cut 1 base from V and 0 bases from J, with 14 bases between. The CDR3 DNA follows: TGTGCCAGCAGTGAAGGCGGGGGCTCTTTTAGCACAGATACGCAGTATTTT. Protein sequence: CASSEGGGSFSTDTQYF.

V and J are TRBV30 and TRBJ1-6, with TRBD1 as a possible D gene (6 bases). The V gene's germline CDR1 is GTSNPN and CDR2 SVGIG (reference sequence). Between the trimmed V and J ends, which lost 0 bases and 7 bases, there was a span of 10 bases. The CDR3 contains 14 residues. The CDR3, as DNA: TGTGCCTGGAGTGTAGGCAGGGGAAATTCACCCCTCCACTTT. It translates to CAWSVGRGNSPLHF.

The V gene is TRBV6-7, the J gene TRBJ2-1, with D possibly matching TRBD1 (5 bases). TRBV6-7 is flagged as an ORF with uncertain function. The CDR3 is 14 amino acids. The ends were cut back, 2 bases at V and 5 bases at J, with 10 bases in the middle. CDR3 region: CASSYLGANNEQFF. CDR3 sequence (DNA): TGTGCCAGCAGTTACCTAGGGGCCAACAATGAGCAGTTCTTC.

CDR3 bases: TGTGCCAGCAGACGGCAGGTGTTCAATCAGCCCCAGCATTTT. This gives the protein CASRRQVFNQPQHF. The chain is built from TRBV2 and TRBJ1-5, with D unclear. The CDR3 spans 14 residues. Germline V gene data show CDR1 as SNHLY and CDR2 as FYNNEI. V was clipped by 6 bases and J by 3 bases, with 12 bases between them.

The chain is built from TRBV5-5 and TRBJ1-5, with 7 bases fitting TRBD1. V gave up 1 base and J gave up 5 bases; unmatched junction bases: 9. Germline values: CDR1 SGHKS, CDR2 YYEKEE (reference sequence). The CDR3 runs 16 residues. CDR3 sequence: CASSLNGGTVDQPQHF. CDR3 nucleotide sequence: TGTGCCAGCAGCTTGAATGGGGGGACAGTAGATCAGCCCCAGCATTTT.